The 30 T cell receptor beta chains given below trace back to one sample, sequenced in a study of T cell responses to AZD1222 COVID-19 vaccine. Data came from immunoSEQ multiplex PCR; TCRdb stores just in-frame clones and leaves some out. The data contain about 140,000 clones, 80% to 95% of them singletons. The source was peripheral blood, collected on day 0 of AZD1222 vaccination. The receptor source for this set is an adult in good health.

This clone was detected only once. This chain uses TRBV18 with TRBJ2-1; D remains unclear. Germline loops: CDR1 KGHSH, CDR2 LQKENI. The CDR3 totals 12 residues. Trimming cost V 3 bases and J 6 bases, with 6 bases left between them. DNA for the CDR3: TGTGCCAGCTCACCCTTGGCCAATGAGCAGTTCTTC. Amino acid sequence: CASSPLANEQFF.

The chain recombines TRBV4-2 with TRBJ1-4, with D hard to call. The length of the CDR3 is 15 residues. Germline values: CDR1 LGHNA, CDR2 YNFKEQ. Trimming left V 0 bases short and J 5 bases short, with 10 bases between. The CDR3, as DNA: TGTGCCAGCAGCCAAGATCGACGGCGAAATGAAAAACTGTTTTTT. Its protein product is CASSQDRRRNEKLFF.

The V gene is TRBV4-1, the J gene TRBJ1-4; D remains unclear. V was shortened by 1 base and J by 7 bases, with 13 bases between the two germline ends. CDR1 and CDR2 (germline): MGHRA, YSYEKL. CDR3 length: 15 amino acids. Here the CDR3 reads CASSQVVQSGEKLFF. Written as DNA, the CDR3 is TGCGCCAGCAGCCAAGTAGTTCAGTCGGGTGAAAAACTGTTTTTT.

This clone was observed a single time. This rearrangement joins TRBV4-1 to TRBJ2-7, with TRBD2 identical over 8 bases. Looked up from germline, CDR1 is MGHRA and CDR2 is YSYEKL. There are 15 residues in the CDR3. J was trimmed by 2 bases and V by 1 base; bases with no gene match: 4. The CDR3: CASSQGRGGPYEQYF. The CDR3 coding sequence is TGCGCCAGCAGCCAAGGACGGGGGGGGCCCTACGAGCAGTACTTC.

The rearrangement uses TRBV12-3 or TRBV12-4 and TRBJ2-7; D is uncertain. Trimming removed 3 bases from V and 5 bases from J, with 8 bases in between. The CDR3 runs to 12 residues. CDR3 region: CASSLYIDEQYF. The CDR3 DNA reads as TGTGCCAGCAGTTTGTATATCGACGAGCAGTACTTC.

V gene TRBV30 combines with J gene TRBJ2-1; 10 nucleotides match TRBD1. This CDR3 is built from 16 residues. The V gene's germline CDR1 is GTSNPN and CDR2 SVGIG (reference sequence). V lost 7 bases, J lost 12 bases, and 21 bases stayed unmatched. CDR3 in amino acids: CAFRDRGSLRYLGQFF. CDR3 coding DNA: TGTGCCTTCCGGGACAGGGGCTCCCTAAGGTATTTGGGGCAGTTCTTC.

This chain links TRBV2 with TRBJ2-2; D remains ambiguous. Germline V CDR1 and CDR2: SNHLY, FYNNEI. Trimming stripped 1 base from V and 2 bases from J, with 2 bases between. The CDR3 extends over 13 amino acids. The DNA for the CDR3 is TGTGCCAGCAGTGAAGTAAACACCGGGGAGCTGTTTTTT. This codes for CASSEVNTGELFF.

The chain employs TRBV9 and TRBJ1-1; 7 positions match TRBD1. The CDR3 length is 15 residues. Germline V gene data show CDR1 as SGDLS and CDR2 as YYNGEE. The ends lost 3 bases at V and 2 bases at J; junction bases unmatched: 7. DNA for the CDR3: TGTGCCAGCAGCGCCACGGGACAGCAAAACACTGAAGCTTTCTTT. Its protein is CASSATGQQNTEAFF.

The rearrangement uses TRBV9 and TRBJ2-1, with TRBD2 as a possible D gene (6 bases). This CDR3 has 17 amino acids. V lost 2 bases to trimming and J lost 7 bases, with 22 bases between them. Germline CDR1 SGDLS, CDR2 YYNGEE. CDR3 nucleotide sequence: TGTGCCAGCAGCGTCACCCCCACGACGGGAGATTTAAATGAGCAGTTCTTC. Its protein product is CASSVTPTTGDLNEQFF.

Only one count was recorded for this clone. The CDR3 loop reads CASSLAYDEQFF. Written as DNA, the CDR3 is TGTGCCAGCAGCTTGGCCTATGATGAGCAGTTCTTC. The chain uses TRBV5-8 and TRBJ2-1; D remains unclear. The germline gives CDR1 SGHTS, CDR2 YDEGEE. The V and J ends lost 0 bases and 8 bases respectively, with 6 bases between them. CDR3 size: 12 residues.

The chain couples TRBV7-2 to TRBJ2-3, with D possibly matching TRBD1 (6 bases). CDR1 is SGHTA and CDR2 is FQGNSA in the germline V gene. The V end lost 0 bases, the J end lost 1 base, and 11 bases lay between the germline ends. The CDR3 sequence is 16 residues long. CDR3 region: CASSLAGAARTDTQYF. The CDR3 nucleotides read TGTGCCAGCAGCTTAGCGGGGGCCGCCCGCACAGATACGCAGTATTTT.

The chain joins TRBV7-9 to TRBJ1-2; no clear D. The CDR3 has 13 amino acids. Germline V gene sequence: CDR1 SEHNR, CDR2 FQNEAQ (reference sequence). V lost 8 bases, J lost 8 bases, and 18 bases lay in between. This CDR3 is CASYLSSAGGYTF. The DNA of the CDR3 is TGTGCCAGCTACCTGAGCAGTGCAGGCGGCTACACCTTC.

The chain employs TRBV28 and TRBJ2-5, with unresolved D. The CDR3 spans 13 residues. CDR1 and CDR2 (germline): MDHEN, SYDVKM. V was pared by 2 bases and J by 2 bases, with 6 bases between. The CDR3 region is CASSLDIQETQYF. Here the CDR3 DNA reads TGTGCCAGCAGTTTAGACATTCAAGAGACCCAGTACTTC.

J is TRBJ2-5 and V is TRBV28, with D uncertain. The V and J ends lost 1 base and 12 bases respectively, with 12 bases between them. The CDR3 is made up of 12 amino acids. The germline V gene encodes CDR1 MDHEN and CDR2 SYDVKM. CDR3 DNA sequence: TGTGCCAGCAGTTTATACTCTCGTTGGGAGTACTTC. Residues: CASSLYSRWEYF.

The J gene is TRBJ1-2, the V gene TRBV5-1; no reliable D call. CDR1 and CDR2 (germline): SGHRS, YFSETQ. Trimming pared 4 bases from V and 5 bases from J, leaving 12 bases between. There are 13 residues in the CDR3. The CDR3 loop is CASSPQSEYGYTF. The CDR3 bases are TGCGCCAGCAGCCCGCAAAGCGAGTATGGCTACACCTTC.

The genes are TRBV4-1 and TRBJ2-1; D possibly corresponds to TRBD2 (6 bases). Germline assignment: CDR1 MGHRA and CDR2 YSYEKL. The CDR3 sequence is 13 residues long. Between the trimmed V and J ends, which lost 3 bases and 13 bases, there was a span of 16 bases. For the CDR3, the DNA is TGCGCCAGCAGCCAGTGGGGTTGGGGGACTCAGTTCTTC. Residues: CASSQWGWGTQFF.

This chain uses TRBV9 with TRBJ2-7, with TRBD1 matching 7 bases. V lost 3 bases to trimming and J lost 2 bases; unmatched junction nucleotides: 8. The CDR3 loop spans 15 amino acids. Germline-derived CDR1 and CDR2 are SGDLS and YYNGEE. In nucleotides, the CDR3 is TGTGCCAGCAGCGCACAGCCAGGGGGAGCCTACGAGCAGTACTTC. Its translation: CASSAQPGGAYEQYF.

V usage is TRBV7-3 and J usage is TRBJ2-7, with 7 nucleotides matching TRBD1. The CDR3 loop spans 17 amino acids. V was clipped by 6 bases and J by 3 bases; unmatched bases: 17. CDR1 and CDR2 from the germline V gene are SGHTA and FQGTGA. The CDR3 DNA reads as TGTGCCAGCAGTCGAACCTACGGACAGGCTCCATTCTACGAGCAGTACTTC. It is translated as CASSRTYGQAPFYEQYF.

The rearrangement joins TRBV6-1 to TRBJ2-2; perhaps TRBD1 as D (5 bases). The CDR3 contains 14 residues. V gave up 2 bases and J gave up 6 bases, with 10 bases separating them. CDR1 is MNHNS and CDR2 is SASEGT in the germline V gene. The CDR3 nucleotides read TGTGCCAGCAGTGAACTGGGGCGGTCCGGGGAGCTGTTTTTT. This translates into CASSELGRSGELFF.

Concerning this clone: In the same sample, other DNA sequences code for this CDR3. The chain uses TRBV27 and TRBJ2-6; no clear D gene. Between the trimmed V and J ends, which lost 6 bases and 0 bases, there was a span of 3 bases. The germline V gene encodes CDR1 MNHEY and CDR2 SMNVEV (reference sequence). This CDR3 is built from 13 residues. The CDR3 coding sequence is TGTGCCAGCAGGGGCTCTGGGGCCAACGTCCTGACTTTC. Amino acids: CASRGSGANVLTF.

The chain employs TRBV27 and TRBJ2-1; 9 bases align to TRBD2. The CDR3 sequence is 15 residues long. The germline V gene has CDR1 MNHEY and CDR2 SMNVEV (reference sequence). With 3 bases clipped from V and 8 bases from J, the junction kept 8 bases outside the gene matches. The CDR3 is CASSFSGGGADEQFF. CDR3 nucleotides: TGTGCCAGCAGTTTTTCTGGCGGGGGGGCCGATGAGCAGTTCTTC.

The rearrangement joins TRBV11-3 to TRBJ1-1, with no clear D. Trimming left V 4 bases short and J 0 bases short, with 6 bases between. The CDR3 extends over 13 amino acids. Germline V gene lookup returns CDR1 SGHNT and CDR2 YENEEA. The CDR3 loop is CASSSTVNTEAFF. As DNA, the CDR3 is TGTGCCAGCAGCTCGACGGTGAACACTGAAGCTTTCTTT.

The V and J genes are TRBV9 and TRBJ2-1; TRBD2 matches 16 bases. Germline V gene sequence: CDR1 SGDLS, CDR2 YYNGEE. The CDR3 has 15 residues. J gave up 8 bases and V 3 bases, and 2 bases lay outside the gene matches. The CDR3 nucleotides are TGTGCCAGCAGCGCGGGACTAGCGGGGGGGCATGAGCAGTTCTTC. It encodes CASSAGLAGGHEQFF.

This sequence joins TRBV4-3 and TRBJ1-3; D not resolved. The germline gives CDR1 LGHNA, CDR2 YSLEER. The CDR3 spans 15 residues. Trimming left V 3 bases short and J 4 bases short, with 13 bases between. For the CDR3, the DNA is TGCGCCAGCAGCCAGCATGCGCTGGACGGAAACACCATATATTTT. Translating it yields CASSQHALDGNTIYF.

This chain uses TRBV5-1 with TRBJ2-5; 9 positions match TRBD2. Germline-derived CDR1 and CDR2 are SGHRS and YFSETQ. The junction had 6 bases not matched to a gene; V was cut back by 0 bases and J by 0 bases. The CDR3 is 17 amino acids. The CDR3: CASSLGLAGADQETQYF. CDR3 nucleotides: TGCGCCAGCAGCTTGGGATTAGCGGGGGCAGACCAAGAGACCCAGTACTTC.

This chain uses TRBV7-3 with TRBJ2-6, with D tentatively TRBD1 or TRBD2 (5 bases each). CDR1 SGHTA and CDR2 FQGTGA come from the germline V gene. Trimming took 6 bases from V and 2 from J, leaving 11 bases between them. The CDR3 has 15 amino acids. The CDR3 nucleotides are TGTGCCAGCAGTTCGAGGGGAACTGGGGCCAACGTCCTGACTTTC. Protein: CASSSRGTGANVLTF.

With regard to this clone: Compared with germline, one end of the junction differs, possibly owing to a read error. The genes are TRBV3-1 (or the pseudogene TRBV3-2) and TRBJ1-1; 7 bases fit TRBD1. This CDR3 contains 12 residues. Germline CDR1 is LGHDT and CDR2 is YNNKEL (reference sequence). CDR3 sequence (DNA): TGTGCCAGCAGCCCGCTGACAGGGCCCCTCCTCTTT. Translating it yields CASSPLTGPLLF.

This chain joins TRBV28 and TRBJ2-7; D remains unclear. Germline V lookup: CDR1 MDHEN, CDR2 SYDVKM. Trimming cost V 6 bases and J 4 bases, with 7 bases left between them. The CDR3 has 11 amino acids. The CDR3 DNA sequence: TGTGCCAGCAGCAGCATTTACGAGCAGTACTTC. The encoded protein is CASSSIYEQYF.

J is TRBJ1-2 and V is TRBV18; no clear D gene. This CDR3 spans 15 amino acids. Germline loops: CDR1 KGHSH, CDR2 LQKENI. Trimming cost V 1 base and J 0 bases, with 9 bases left between them. The CDR3 sequence is CASSPQASSNYGYTF. The CDR3 bases are TGTGCCAGCTCACCACAGGCATCTTCTAACTATGGCTACACCTTC.

CDR3 region: CASSLFGSSGNTIYF. CDR3 nucleotide sequence: TGTGCCAGCAGTCTATTCGGTAGCTCTGGAAACACCATATATTTT. The chain couples TRBV5-4 to TRBJ1-3; D is unclear. Deletions cut 5 bases from V and 0 bases from J, with 12 bases between. The CDR3 contains 15 residues. The germline V gene encodes CDR1 SGHNT and CDR2 YYREEE (reference sequence). Drawing the rest from reference TRBV5-4 and TRBJ1-3, the complete variable domain is ETGVTQSPTHLIKTRGQQVTLRCSSQSGHNTVSWYQQALGQGPQFIFQYYREEENGRGNFPPRFSGLQFPNYSSELNVNALELDDSALYLCASSLFGSSGNTIYFGEGSWLTVV.